The source of this T cell receptor (beta chain) is a study of T cell repertoires in cytomegalovirus infection. Each CDR3 protein is one row after TCRdb ran MiXCR on the reads. The sample lists some 180,000 distinct CDR3 sequences, roughly 9.8% occurring once. V gave up 4 bases and J gave up 5 bases; unmatched junction bases: 7. The V gene's germline CDR1 is MGHDK and CDR2 SYGVNS. The CDR3 spans 14 residues. This clonotype was recorded a few times. The V and J genes are TRBV25-1 and TRBJ2-7, with 8 bases that match TRBD2. The sequencing input was PBMCs. This TCR was sampled from a human donor in good health (CMV status not recorded). Some clones in this sample may be carry-over from other donors' samples. CDR3 DNA: TGTGCCAGCAGTGCTAACGGGAGGGTTCACGAGCAGTACTTC. Its protein product is CASSANGRVHEQYF.